Reported below is one TCR beta chain. Its antigen is still unknown. Amplified TCR beta CDR3 regions derived from RNA transcripts. The TCR CDR3 was amplified in a first-round RT-PCR using the HTBI primer set. TCRdb ran MiXCR on the multiplex PCR reads and lists one entry per CDR3 protein. The table includes 300,000 to 500,000 distinct CDR3 sequences, more than 13% detected once. The data were taken from a study of T cells in Graves' hyperthyroidism and ophthalmopathy. Study-wide context: Peripheral blood specimens were obtained at initial diagnosis, prior to any treatment. General study findings and limits: Ophthalmopathy and stable hyperthyroidism were told apart by a 13 V-J model.

V was shortened by 3 bases and J by 5 bases, with 17 bases between the two germline ends. The CDR3 is 15 amino acids. The germline V gene has CDR1 SGHTS and CDR2 YDEGEE. Sequencing input: blood. This chain joins TRBV5-8 and TRBJ2-5; a weak D match, TRBD2 (5 bases). The clonotype originates from a man in his forties or fifties with Graves' ophthalmopathy. CDR3 nucleotides: TGTGCCAGCAGCTCACCCAGGAGGATGGGTGAGACCCAGTACTTC. This encodes CASSSPRRMGETQYF.